This T cell receptor (beta chain) is drawn from a study of blood T cell repertoires in COVID-19. Overall study: There were acute and convalescent COVID-19 samples, and they came from the United States, Italy and Spain. Sources were T cells, B-cell-depleted T cells, or PBMCs; the material itself was cDNA or gDNA.

Per the original data handling: Amplification with reference gene primers provided the estimates of nucleated cell counts. Using immunoSEQ multiplex PCR, the repertoire was profiled, and TCRdb retains in-frame clones only, with some absent. V, J and clone size derive from that table, while D and trimming were established from the DNA sequence. Of 150,000 to 200,000 clones in the sample, roughly 80% were seen once. Unmatched junction bases numbered 9, after V lost 3 bases and J lost 9 bases. CDR3 length equals 17 residues. Germline V gene sequence: CDR1 LGHNA, CDR2 YNFKEQ. The genes are TRBV4-2 and TRBJ2-1, with 15 bases lining up with TRBD2. The receptor comes from a man aged 55 to 70 with acute or convalescent COVID-19. Sequencing used peripheral blood. CDR3 nucleotides: TGTGCCAGCAGCCAGCGGACTAGCGGGGGGGCGGGGAGTGAGCAGTTCTTC. Translation gives CASSQRTSGGAGSEQFF.